A single sample gave rise to the 21 T cell receptor beta chains below, sequenced in a study of blood T cell repertoires in COVID-19. Method: immunoSEQ multiplex PCR; TCRdb's copy keeps in-frame clones and lacks some. The sample lists a few hundred thousand clones; around three quarters were seen once. Material for sequencing was peripheral blood. These receptors were taken from a woman in her 70s with acute or convalescent COVID-19.

There are a few counts of this clone. V usage is TRBV11-2 and J usage is TRBJ1-1, with D uncertain. The germline gives CDR1 SGHAT, CDR2 FQNNGV. This CDR3 has 14 amino acids. V lost 5 bases, J lost 5 bases, and 15 bases lay in between. The CDR3 coding sequence is TGTGCCAGCAGCCCCCCCTCTTCGGGGACTGAAGCTTTCTTT. It encodes CASSPPSSGTEAFF.

The rearrangement uses TRBV29-1 and TRBJ2-1, with a possible D match to TRBD1 (5 bases). The CDR3 is 15 amino acids. The V gene's germline CDR1 is SQVTM and CDR2 ANQGSEA. The V end lost 4 bases, the J end lost 1 base, and 14 bases lay between the germline ends. Written as DNA, the CDR3 is TGCAGCGTTGGGAAGGGGCCTGAATCCTACAATGAGCAGTTCTTC. Its protein product is CSVGKGPESYNEQFF.

The gene calls are TRBV19 and TRBJ2-5; perhaps TRBD2 as D (5 bases). Germline V gene sequence: CDR1 LNHDA, CDR2 SQIVND (reference sequence). This CDR3 contains 13 residues. V lost 3 bases and J 5 bases, leaving 10 bases between the germline ends. DNA of the CDR3: TGTGCCAGTAGTATGAACGGCGGGGAGACCCAGTACTTC. Encoded protein: CASSMNGGETQYF.

The genes are TRBV24-1 and TRBJ1-2, with TRBD1 identical over 12 bases. Germline V gene data show CDR1 as KGHDR and CDR2 as SFDVKD. The CDR3 has 16 residues. Unmatched junction bases numbered 7, after V lost 2 bases and J lost 7 bases. The CDR3 nucleotides read TGTGCCACCAGTGATTCCGGGACAGGGGGCGCAGGTGGCTACACCTTC. Translation gives CATSDSGTGGAGGYTF.

This clone was observed once. This CDR3 is also generated by other DNA sequences in the sample. The V and J genes are TRBV12-5 and TRBJ2-3; 11 nucleotides match TRBD2. The CDR3 has 15 residues. Trimming removed 6 bases from V and 2 bases from J; junction bases left unmatched: 4. CDR1 is LGHNT and CDR2 is FRNRAP in the germline V gene. The CDR3 sequence: CASGSGLADTDTQYF. CDR3 in DNA: TGTGCTAGTGGCTCGGGACTAGCGGACACAGATACGCAGTATTTT. Together with reference TRBV12-5 and TRBJ2-3, the CDR3 gives the full variable domain: DARVTQTPRHKVTEMGQEVTMRCQPILGHNTVFWYRQTMMQGLELLAYFRNRAPLDDSGMPKDRFSAEMPDATLATLKIQPSEPRDSAVYFCASGSGLADTDTQYFGPGTRLTVL.

This rearrangement joins TRBV11-3 to TRBJ2-5; 7 bases are shared with TRBD1. CDR1 is SGHNT and CDR2 is YENEEA in the germline V gene. This CDR3 region has 13 residues. J lost 4 bases, V lost 6 bases, and 5 bases had no gene match. CDR3: CASSLYRGETQYF. The CDR3 nucleotides read TGTGCCAGCAGTTTGTACAGGGGAGAGACCCAGTACTTC. Complete variable domain (other parts from reference TRBV11-3 and TRBJ2-5): EAGVVQSPRYKIIEKKQPVAFWCNPISGHNTLYWYLQNLGQGPELLIRYENEEAVDDSQLPKDRFSAERLKGVDSTLKIQPAELGDSAVYLCASSLYRGETQYFGPGTRLLVL.

V usage is TRBV24-1 and J usage is TRBJ2-3; 7 positions agree with TRBD2. This CDR3 comprises 16 residues. The V gene end was trimmed by 3 bases and the J gene end by 5 bases; junction bases not matched to a gene: 10. In germline, CDR1 is KGHDR, CDR2 SFDVKD. The CDR3 loop reads CATSDPSWGRGDTQYF. The CDR3 DNA sequence: TGTGCCACCAGTGATCCCTCTTGGGGGAGGGGAGATACGCAGTATTTT.

The chain carries TRBV29-1 and TRBJ2-3, with 7 positions matching TRBD1. The germline V gene encodes CDR1 SQVTM and CDR2 ANQGSEA. This CDR3 has 14 amino acids. CDR3 in amino acids: CSGKQGSSTDTQYF. In nucleotides, the CDR3 is TGCAGTGGTAAACAGGGGTCTAGCACAGATACGCAGTATTTT.

DNA for the CDR3: TGTGCCAGCAGAGGTGGCGGGGCGGGAGAGACCCAGTACTTC. Translation gives CASRGGGAGETQYF. V and J are TRBV7-9 and TRBJ2-5; maybe TRBD2 (6 bases). CDR3 size: 14 residues. V lost 6 bases to trimming and J lost 4 bases, with 15 bases between them. Germline V gene lookup returns CDR1 SEHNR and CDR2 FQNEAQ (reference sequence).

This chain joins TRBV6-5 and TRBJ2-7; 8 nucleotides line up with TRBD2. The germline gives CDR1 MNHEY, CDR2 SVGAGI. The CDR3 spans 13 residues. J was trimmed by 5 bases and V by 6 bases; bases with no gene match: 6. The CDR3 here is CASRVSGVDEQYF. CDR3 DNA: TGTGCCAGCAGGGTTAGCGGGGTCGACGAGCAGTACTTC.

This chain uses TRBV11-2 with TRBJ1-3; D not resolved. The CDR3 covers 13 residues. Looked up from germline, CDR1 is SGHAT and CDR2 is FQNNGV. The ends were cut back, 5 bases at V and 5 bases at J, with 10 bases in the middle. The DNA of the CDR3 is TGTGCCAGCAGCACCCGCGTCAGAAACACCATATATTTT. Translated: CASSTRVRNTIYF.

V and J are TRBV6-5 and TRBJ2-7; D gene uncertain. Germline V gives CDR1 MNHEY, CDR2 SVGAGI. The CDR3 runs to 13 residues. Trimming shortened V by 6 bases and J by 7 bases, and 16 bases separated the two germline ends. The CDR3 DNA reads as TGTGCCAGCAGCGCAACAGACGGTGGGGAGCAGTACTTC. Encoded protein: CASSATDGGEQYF.

The chain uses TRBV6-6 and TRBJ2-7; 12 bases agree with TRBD2. Germline CDR1 and CDR2: MNHNY and SVGAGI (reference sequence). V was clipped by 8 bases and J by 0 bases; unmatched bases: 2. The CDR3 is made up of 14 amino acids. CDR3 bases: TGTGCCAGCGGACTAGCGGGGAGCTCCTACGAGCAGTACGTC. This codes for CASGLAGSSYEQYV.

The rearrangement links TRBV4-3 to TRBJ2-5; D gene uncertain. The length of the CDR3 is 15 residues. The V end lost 4 bases, the J end lost 5 bases, and 17 bases lay between the germline ends. The germline CDR1 and CDR2 sequences are LGHNA and YSLEER. The CDR3 here is CASSLRLSFTETQYF. The CDR3 bases are TGCGCCAGCAGCCTGAGACTTAGCTTCACGGAGACCCAGTACTTC.

In regard to this clone: A read error may be the cause here, since a much bigger clone is one base away. The rearrangement uses TRBV11-2 and TRBJ2-1; D is ambiguous. CDR3 length: 13 amino acids. The V end was cut by 0 bases, the J end by 9 bases, with 9 bases between. Germline V gene lookup returns CDR1 SGHAT and CDR2 FQNNGV. The CDR3, as DNA: TGTGCCAGCAGCTTAGAGGCTAGTGGTGAGCAGTTCTTC. Protein sequence: CASSLEASGEQFF.

This chain joins TRBV15 and TRBJ2-3; 8 bases are shared with TRBD2. CDR1 and CDR2 (germline): LNHNV, YYDKDF (reference sequence). The CDR3 runs to 15 residues. The CDR3 DNA reads TGTGCGACCTCCGGGACTAGGGAGCAGACAGATACGCAGTATTTT. Its translation: CATSGTREQTDTQYF.

The J gene is TRBJ1-5, the V gene TRBV19, with 11 nucleotides matching TRBD1. Germline V CDR1 and CDR2: LNHDA, SQIVND (reference sequence). The CDR3 loop spans 17 amino acids. The trim removed 1 base at V and 6 bases at J, leaving 8 bases unmatched. CDR3 sequence reads: CASSIVPAGQGGQPQHF. The CDR3 bases are TGTGCCAGTAGTATAGTTCCCGCGGGACAGGGGGGTCAGCCCCAGCATTTT.

The rearrangement joins TRBV3-1 (or the pseudogene TRBV3-2) to TRBJ1-3; 8 bases fit TRBD1. J was trimmed by 3 bases and V by 4 bases; bases with no gene match: 5. Germline CDR1 LGHDT, CDR2 YNNKEL (reference sequence). The CDR3 consists of 15 residues. The CDR3 spells CASSPGQGYGNTIYF. In nucleotides, the CDR3 is TGTGCCAGCAGCCCCGGACAGGGCTATGGAAACACCATATATTTT.

The chain uses TRBV2 and TRBJ2-3, with 7 bases fitting TRBD1. Losses at the gene ends were 4 bases for V and 8 bases for J; bases not matched to a gene: 3. The CDR3 loop spans 12 amino acids. CDR1 is SNHLY, CDR2 FYNNEI, per germline. CDR3 DNA: TGTGCCAGCAGTGTACAGGGGAGTACGCAGTATTTT. It is translated as CASSVQGSTQYF.

V is TRBV2 and J is TRBJ1-1; 11 bases line up with TRBD1. Germline V lookup: CDR1 SNHLY, CDR2 FYNNEI. J lost 1 base, V lost 4 bases, and 5 bases had no gene match. The CDR3 extends over 16 amino acids. Here the CDR3 reads CASSAGTGGRNTEAFF. The CDR3, as DNA: TGTGCCAGCAGTGCGGGGACAGGGGGTCGGAACACTGAAGCTTTCTTT.

The chain uses TRBV10-2 and TRBJ2-5, with 9 bases that match TRBD2. Germline values: CDR1 WSHSY, CDR2 SAAADI. The CDR3 covers 16 residues. V was pared by 1 base and J by 6 bases, with 9 bases of the junction left unmatched. The CDR3 DNA is TGCGCCAGCAGTGAGTATCCAGCGGGGGGCCCGCAGACCCAGTACTTC. Its protein is CASSEYPAGGPQTQYF.